This T cell receptor beta chain originates from a study of blood T cell repertoires in COVID-19. Study summary: Acute-phase and convalescent COVID-19 samples originated in the United States, Italy and Spain. In each case, the material was cDNA or gDNA derived from T cells, B-cell-depleted T cells, or PBMCs.

V was cut by 6 bases and J by 5 bases, with 17 bases left in between. Per germline, CDR1 MNHEY and CDR2 SVGAGI. The CDR3 consists of 14 residues. Authors' methods: Reference gene primer amplification gave nucleated cell count estimates. This table comes from immunoSEQ multiplex PCR, and its TCRdb copy is limited to in-frame clones, with some not included. Clonal size and the V and J genes are those of that table, whereas D and trimming came from the DNA. The sample has 180,000 or so clones, about 85% seen once. This clone was counted only a few times. This chain links TRBV6-5 with TRBJ2-7, with D maybe TRBD2 (6 bases). This clonotype was sampled from a woman older than 75 with acute or convalescent COVID-19. Sequences were obtained from peripheral blood. CDR3 loop: CASSNTGGRHEQYF. The CDR3 nucleotides are TGTGCCAGCAGCAACACCGGGGGACGCCACGAGCAGTACTTC.